This entry lists 29 T cell receptor beta chains sequenced from one sample in a study of PD-1 blockade in mismatch repair-deficient tumors (dated 2017 in TCRdb). Explained via the paper, the time point label denotes: archival surgical resection tumor tissue. Preparation of the library involved the immunoSEQ multiplex PCR assay. The source is immuneACCESS, and TCRdb retained only in-frame sequences with V and J called. Part of the clones is not carried over; for the studies checked, unresolved V genes explain less than half of this, and the remainder is unexplained. For this sample the table gives thousands of clones, of which around 78% were detected only once. The ten largest clones add up to approximately 7% of the sample. The specimen was primary tumor tissue, collected from a patient treated with pembrolizumab. These TCRs come from an adult with mismatch repair-deficient cancer.

This clone was found a few times. The chain carries TRBV15 and TRBJ1-2; 9 nucleotides agree with TRBD1. CDR3 size: 16 residues. V was clipped by 2 bases and J by 3 bases; unmatched bases: 7. The V gene's germline CDR1 is LNHNV and CDR2 YYDKDF (reference sequence). The CDR3 region has the DNA TGTGCCACCAGCAGATCATCCCGGACAGGGGACTATGGCTACACCTTC. Amino acids: CATSRSSRTGDYGYTF.

The genes are TRBV28 and TRBJ2-3, with D possibly TRBD1 on 6 matching bases. The CDR3 has 12 amino acids. V gave up 2 bases and J gave up 13 bases, with 13 bases separating them. The V gene's germline CDR1 is MDHEN and CDR2 SYDVKM. CDR3 loop: CASSLGQFEEYF. The CDR3 DNA is TGTGCCAGCAGTTTAGGACAGTTCGAAGAGTATTTT.

This chain connects TRBV7-3 to TRBJ2-1, with D possibly matching TRBD2 (6 bases). Per germline, CDR1 SGHTA and CDR2 FQGTGA. This CDR3 comprises 17 residues. The ends were cut back, 5 bases at V and 0 bases at J, with 17 bases in the middle. The CDR3 spells CASSLTSHPYSYNEQFF. Here the CDR3 DNA reads TGTGCCAGCAGCCTTACTAGCCACCCTTACTCCTACAATGAGCAGTTCTTC.

CDR3: CASRAPNQPQHF. The CDR3 bases are TGTGCCAGCAGAGCTCCGAATCAGCCCCAGCATTTT. V and J are TRBV6-1 and TRBJ1-5; D not resolved. Germline-derived CDR1 and CDR2 are MNHNS and SASEGT. This CDR3 comprises 12 residues. Trimming removed 6 bases at V and 4 bases at J, with 7 bases between.

This chain uses TRBV29-1 with TRBJ2-2; 10 bases are shared with TRBD1. V lost 4 bases and J lost 6; bases outside the gene matches: 2. Germline-derived CDR1 and CDR2 are SQVTM and ANQGSEA. CDR3 length equals 13 residues. The CDR3 loop is CSVGTGGPGELFF. CDR3 coding DNA: TGCAGCGTTGGGACAGGGGGGCCCGGGGAGCTGTTTTTT.

This chain connects TRBV5-1 to TRBJ1-1, with D hard to call. Germline values: CDR1 SGHRS, CDR2 YFSETQ. The CDR3 is 14 amino acids. V was pared by 0 bases and J by 4 bases, with 10 bases between. CDR3 residues: CASSLVASGTEAFF. In DNA, the CDR3 is TGCGCCAGCAGCTTGGTCGCGAGCGGCACTGAAGCTTTCTTT.

V usage is TRBV2 and J usage is TRBJ2-1; 7 nucleotides line up with TRBD2. CDR3 size: 15 residues. Germline V gene lookup returns CDR1 SNHLY and CDR2 FYNNEI. With 6 bases clipped from V and 2 bases from J, the junction kept 7 bases outside the gene matches. CDR3 amino acids: CASRAASGAYNEQFF. In DNA, the CDR3 is TGTGCCAGCAGGGCCGCTAGCGGAGCCTACAATGAGCAGTTCTTC.

This clone has just one count. The chain links TRBV6-6 to TRBJ1-3; possibly TRBD1 for D (6 bases). The V gene lost 7 bases and the J gene lost 2 bases, with 12 bases spanning the gap. Germline lookup yields CDR1 MNHNY and CDR2 SVGAGI (reference sequence). This CDR3 has 14 residues. CDR3 sequence: CASNRGGAGNTIYF. Here the CDR3 DNA reads TGTGCCAGCAACCGAGGGGGAGCTGGAAACACCATATATTTT.

V usage is TRBV19 and J usage is TRBJ1-4; TRBD1 agrees at 7 bases. Germline lookup yields CDR1 LNHDA and CDR2 SQIVND (reference sequence). Trimming at V came to 5 bases and at J to 7 bases, leaving 10 bases not matched to a gene. The CDR3 totals 15 residues. The CDR3 protein is CASSPRTGQVEKLFF. The CDR3, as DNA: TGTGCCAGTAGTCCTAGGACAGGTCAGGTTGAAAAACTGTTTTTT. The full variable domain, with the rest looked up from reference TRBV19 and TRBJ1-4, is DGGITQSPKYLFRKEGQNVTLSCEQNLNHDAMYWYRQDPGQGLRLIYYSQIVNDFQKGDIAEGYSVSREKKESFPLTVTSAQKNPTAFYLCASSPRTGQVEKLFFGSGTQLSVL.

V and J are TRBV19 and TRBJ1-1; 10 bases agree with TRBD1. Germline V gene lookup returns CDR1 LNHDA and CDR2 SQIVND (reference sequence). The CDR3 sequence is 13 residues long. Losses at the gene ends were 4 bases for V and 8 bases for J; bases not matched to a gene: 4. CDR3 in amino acids: CASSREGQGEAFF. In DNA, the CDR3 is TGTGCCAGTAGTAGAGAGGGACAGGGGGAAGCTTTCTTT.

The chain is built from TRBV5-6 and TRBJ1-1; D call uncertain. V lost 2 bases and J 7 bases, leaving 9 bases between the germline ends. The length of the CDR3 is 12 residues. Germline CDR1 reads SGHDT; CDR2 reads YYEEEE. This CDR3 is CASSFGPYEAFF. In DNA form, the CDR3 reads TGTGCCAGCAGCTTTGGGCCCTATGAAGCTTTCTTT.

V gene TRBV6-5 combines with J gene TRBJ1-3; 11 bases line up with TRBD1. This CDR3 comprises 15 residues. V dropped 6 bases and J dropped 1; count of bases not matched to a gene: 2. The V gene's germline CDR1 is MNHEY and CDR2 SVGAGI. CDR3 protein: CASSRDRGSGNTIYF. The CDR3 region has the DNA TGTGCCAGCAGCCGGGACAGGGGGTCTGGAAACACCATATATTTT.

The rearrangement uses TRBV7-2 and TRBJ2-1; D call uncertain. Germline CDR1 and CDR2: SGHTA and FQGNSA. This CDR3 spans 14 amino acids. Trimming left V 3 bases short and J 0 bases short, with 6 bases between. The CDR3 sequence: CASSFLSSYNEQFF. The CDR3 DNA reads TGTGCCAGCAGCTTCCTAAGCTCCTACAATGAGCAGTTCTTC.

The chain recombines TRBV11-3 with TRBJ1-3; a possible D gene is TRBD1 (5 bases). The CDR3 consists of 16 residues. CDR1 SGHNT and CDR2 YENEEA come from the germline V gene. Trimming left V 2 bases short and J 1 base short, with 12 bases between. The CDR3 DNA reads TGTGCCAGCAGCTTACAGGGTGCCACTTCTGGAAACACCATATATTTT. As protein: CASSLQGATSGNTIYF.

This chain connects TRBV9 to TRBJ1-4; 8 bases map to TRBD1. The trim removed 3 bases at V and 4 bases at J, leaving 2 bases unmatched. The germline V gene has CDR1 SGDLS and CDR2 YYNGEE. The CDR3 covers 14 residues. CDR3 region: CASSAGQGNEKLFF. The DNA of the CDR3 is TGTGCCAGCAGCGCAGGACAGGGTAATGAAAAACTGTTTTTT.

The V gene is TRBV7-8, the J gene TRBJ2-2; a weak D match, TRBD2 (6 bases). The CDR3 spans 16 residues. Trimming pared 1 base from V and 1 base from J, leaving 10 bases between. CDR1 and CDR2 from the germline V gene are SGHVS and FQNEAQ. The CDR3 nucleotides are TGTGCCAGCAGCTTAGGAAGGCGGGAGAACACCGGGGAGCTGTTTTTT. It yields the protein CASSLGRRENTGELFF.

The V and J genes are TRBV2 and TRBJ1-2; TRBD1 aligns across 8 bases. CDR3 size: 14 residues. Germline CDR1 SNHLY, CDR2 FYNNEI. V shed 7 bases, J shed 3 bases, and the junction held 7 bases outside the gene matches. CDR3 in amino acids: CASKKDRAYYGYTF. The CDR3 DNA reads TGTGCCAGCAAGAAGGACAGGGCTTACTATGGCTACACCTTC. Combining the CDR3 with reference TRBV2 and TRBJ1-2 gives the whole variable domain EPEVTQTPSHQVTQMGQEVILRCVPISNHLYFYWYRQILGQKVEFLVSFYNNEISEKSEIFDDQFSVERPDGSNFTLKIRSTKLEDSAMYFCASKKDRAYYGYTFGSGTRLTVV.

The J gene is TRBJ1-5, the V gene TRBV5-5; 10 bases match TRBD1. V shed 2 bases and J 5 bases; nucleotides not matched to a gene: 1. Per the germline V gene, CDR1 is SGHKS and CDR2 is YYEKEE (reference sequence). The CDR3 runs to 14 residues. The CDR3 here is CASSFGTGDQPQHF. DNA for the CDR3: TGTGCCAGCAGCTTCGGGACAGGGGATCAGCCCCAGCATTTT.

The rearrangement links TRBV13 to TRBJ2-1; 10 bases match TRBD2. The CDR3 has 16 residues. V lost 2 bases to trimming and J lost 6 bases; unmatched junction nucleotides: 7. Germline-derived CDR1 and CDR2 are PRHDT and FYEKMQ (reference sequence). The CDR3 here is CASSLSGRAGGNEQFF. The CDR3 bases are TGTGCCAGCAGCTTAAGCGGGAGGGCCGGGGGCAATGAGCAGTTCTTC.

The chain joins TRBV7-3 to TRBJ1-1; 9 nucleotides agree with TRBD1. Germline V gives CDR1 SGHTA, CDR2 FQGTGA. Germline trimming cut 3 bases from V and 2 bases from J; bases unmatched to any gene: 1. The CDR3 is 14 amino acids. The CDR3 nucleotides read TGTGCCAGCAGCTTGACAGGGGGTAACACTGAAGCTTTCTTT. Its translation is CASSLTGGNTEAFF.

J is TRBJ1-5 and V is TRBV12-5, with no clear D. The germline V gene has CDR1 LGHNT and CDR2 FRNRAP. V lost 3 bases to trimming and J lost 6 bases, with 9 bases between them. The CDR3 has 13 amino acids. The CDR3 sequence is CASGFREGQPQHF. DNA of the CDR3: TGTGCTAGTGGTTTTAGGGAGGGTCAGCCCCAGCATTTT. The full variable domain, rest sourced from reference TRBV12-5 and TRBJ1-5, is DARVTQTPRHKVTEMGQEVTMRCQPILGHNTVFWYRQTMMQGLELLAYFRNRAPLDDSGMPKDRFSAEMPDATLATLKIQPSEPRDSAVYFCASGFREGQPQHFGDGTRLSIL.

The rearrangement links TRBV5-4 to TRBJ2-7, with TRBD2 matching 12 bases. The junction had 7 bases not matched to a gene; V was cut back by 4 bases and J by 2 bases. Germline values: CDR1 SGHNT, CDR2 YYREEE (reference sequence). CDR3 length equals 16 residues. The CDR3 DNA is TGTGCCAGCAGCCCTCGGACTAGCGGGGCGGCCTACGAGCAGTACTTC. The encoded protein is CASSPRTSGAAYEQYF. The full variable domain, in which reference TRBV5-4 and TRBJ2-7 provide the parts outside the CDR3, is ETGVTQSPTHLIKTRGQQVTLRCSSQSGHNTVSWYQQALGQGPQFIFQYYREEENGRGNFPPRFSGLQFPNYSSELNVNALELDDSALYLCASSPRTSGAAYEQYFGPGTRLTVT.

This clone was seen a few times. The rearrangement joins TRBV7-9 to TRBJ2-6; a possible D gene is TRBD1 (6 bases). Germline V CDR1 and CDR2: SEHNR, FQNEAQ (reference sequence). The CDR3 runs to 14 residues. The V and J ends lost 11 bases and 2 bases respectively, with 13 bases between them. Here the CDR3 reads CAVTQGAGANVLTF. The CDR3 coding sequence is TGTGCCGTGACACAGGGAGCTGGGGCCAACGTCCTGACTTTC.

The V and J genes are TRBV4-1 and TRBJ2-5, with TRBD2 matching 8 bases. Per the germline V gene, CDR1 is MGHRA and CDR2 is YSYEKL. The V gene end was trimmed by 1 base and the J gene end by 4 bases; junction bases not matched to a gene: 2. The CDR3 extends over 14 amino acids. CDR3 sequence reads: CASSQAGGPETQYF. The CDR3 DNA reads TGCGCCAGCAGCCAAGCGGGAGGGCCAGAGACCCAGTACTTC.

The chain links TRBV29-1 to TRBJ2-5, with 7 bases aligning to TRBD1. This CDR3 is built from 14 residues. From germline, CDR1 is SQVTM and CDR2 ANQGSEA. The junction had 7 bases not matched to a gene; V was cut back by 3 bases and J by 3 bases. CDR3 sequence: CSVEPSGQEETQYF. Here the CDR3 DNA reads TGCAGCGTTGAGCCCAGCGGACAGGAAGAGACCCAGTACTTC.

The rearrangement links TRBV7-9 to TRBJ2-3; 10 nucleotides align to TRBD2. Germline trimming cut 1 base from V and 5 bases from J; bases unmatched to any gene: 12. Looked up from germline, CDR1 is SEHNR and CDR2 is FQNEAQ (reference sequence). This CDR3 region has 18 residues. The CDR3 DNA follows: TGTGCCAGCAGCTTAGGTGGCTCTAGCGGGAGTATGGTAGATACGCAGTATTTT. It codes for CASSLGGSSGSMVDTQYF.

This clone was detected once. The chain's CDR3 is CAWSRLAGGGEQFF. CDR3 bases: TGTGCCTGGAGTAGACTAGCGGGAGGGGGTGAGCAGTTCTTC. V gene TRBV30 combines with J gene TRBJ2-1; TRBD2 matches 14 bases. The germline V gene has CDR1 GTSNPN and CDR2 SVGIG (reference sequence). The length of the CDR3 is 14 residues. With V trimmed by 2 bases and J by 9 bases, 3 bases remained unmatched.

This chain links TRBV5-4 with TRBJ1-3; no clear D. Trimming cost V 4 bases and J 0 bases, with 8 bases left between them. CDR1 is SGHNT and CDR2 is YYREEE in the germline V gene (reference sequence). This CDR3 comprises 14 residues. The CDR3 bases are TGTGCCAGCAGCCCCACGGGCTCTGGAAACACCATATATTTT. As protein: CASSPTGSGNTIYF.

The J gene is TRBJ2-1, the V gene TRBV29-1; 9 positions match TRBD2. Germline assignment: CDR1 SQVTM and CDR2 ANQGSEA. The CDR3 is 14 residues long. V lost 4 bases, J lost 8 bases, and 9 bases stayed unmatched. The CDR3 DNA reads TGCAGCGTTGTCAGGCCTAGCGGGACCTATGAGCAGTTCTTC. This translates into CSVVRPSGTYEQFF.